These T cell receptor beta chains were read from a single sample in a study of blood T cell repertoires in COVID-19. TCRdb keeps only in-frame clones here, not all; method: immunoSEQ multiplex PCR. The data hold approximately 250,000 clones, with roughly nine tenths observed a single time. Input material: peripheral blood. The receptors shown here come from a middle-aged man with active or convalescent COVID-19. Each CDR3 is given with its conserved first and last residue. The D gene is left open where the match is weak. Clone sizes are given selectively: once, few, many, or a class where the clone is expanded.

CASGSAGISQAFF,TGTGCTAGTGGTTCGGCAGGGATTTCCCAAGCTTTCTTT,TRBV12-5,NA,once,TRBJ1-1,13
CASSGGGQGGNTIYF,TGTGCCAGCAGCGGAGGAGGACAGGGGGGAAACACCATATATTTT,TRBV11-3,TRBD1,few,TRBJ1-3,15
CASQGSTYEQYF,TGTGCCAGCCAGGGCAGCACCTACGAGCAGTACTTC,TRBV2,NA,few,TRBJ2-7,12
CASSFRTSGPRDTQYF,TGTGCCAGCAGCTTCCGGACTAGCGGCCCGCGGGATACGCAGTATTTT,TRBV11-2,TRBD2,NA,TRBJ2-3,16
CASSPSVGAAQPQHF,TGTGCCAGCAGTCCCAGCGTTGGTGCAGCTCAGCCCCAGCATTTT,TRBV27,NA,NA,TRBJ1-5,15
CASSPIRDRGWRSDGYTF,TGTGCCAGCAGCCCTATACGGGACAGGGGATGGAGGTCCGATGGCTACACCTTC,TRBV16,TRBD1,NA,TRBJ1-2,18
CASSPPGGTQYF,TGTGCCAGCTCACCACCGGGGGGGACCCAGTACTTC,TRBV18,NA,NA,TRBJ2-5,12
CASSQELAGKYNEQFF,TGTGCCAGCAGCCAAGAGCTAGCGGGAAAATACAATGAGCAGTTCTTC,TRBV3-1/TRBV3-2,TRBD2,NA,TRBJ2-1,16
CASSLFSGADTQYF,TGTGCCAGCAGTTTATTTTCAGGGGCAGATACGCAGTATTTT,TRBV28,NA,NA,TRBJ2-3,14
CASSQLADSNYGYTF,TGCGCCAGCAGCCAACTCGCGGATTCTAACTATGGCTACACCTTC,TRBV4-1,NA,NA,TRBJ1-2,15
CASSLRNRGRSDTQYF,TGTGCCAGCAGCTTAAGGAACAGGGGGAGGTCAGATACGCAGTATTTT,TRBV11-2,TRBD1,NA,TRBJ2-3,16
CASSPSDSSWTEAFF,TGTGCCAGCAGCCCATCGGACAGCTCATGGACTGAAGCTTTCTTT,TRBV3-1/TRBV3-2,NA,few,TRBJ1-1,15
CASSPLRGRRDTEAFF,TGTGCCAGCAGTCCTCTCAGGGGGCGAAGGGACACTGAAGCTTTCTTT,TRBV7-9,TRBD1,few,TRBJ1-1,16
CASSLGMGRGYEQYF,TGTGCCAGCAGCTTAGGCATGGGAAGGGGCTACGAGCAGTACTTC,TRBV7-8,NA,NA,TRBJ2-7,15
CASSRQGPLTEAFF,TGTGCCAGCAGCCGACAGGGTCCGCTCACTGAAGCTTTCTTT,TRBV3-1/TRBV3-2,TRBD1,NA,TRBJ1-1,14
CATLGRGGGGTEAFF,TGTGCCACCCTGGGGAGGGGAGGTGGTGGCACTGAAGCTTTCTTT,TRBV2,NA,few,TRBJ1-1,15
CASTSRGRAYEQYF,TGTGCCAGCACCTCGCGAGGGAGAGCCTACGAGCAGTACTTC,TRBV27,NA,NA,TRBJ2-7,14
CASSQEGRRVFISYNEQFF,TGTGCCAGCAGCCAAGAAGGGAGGCGGGTCTTTATTAGCTACAATGAGCAGTTCTTC,TRBV3-1/TRBV3-2,NA,NA,TRBJ2-1,19
CASAGTMNEKLFF,TGTGCCAGCGCCGGGACAATGAATGAAAAACTGTTTTTT,TRBV2,NA,NA,TRBJ1-4,13
CASSRTGRDTEAFF,TGTGCCAGTAGCCGGACAGGGAGGGACACTGAAGCTTTCTTT,TRBV19,TRBD1,NA,TRBJ1-1,14
CASSPRTGVNTEAFF,TGTGCCAGCAGTCCGCGGACAGGGGTGAACACTGAAGCTTTCTTT,TRBV28,TRBD1,NA,TRBJ1-1,15
CASRLRQGLEYGYTF,TGCGCCAGCAGATTGAGACAGGGGTTGGAGTATGGCTACACCTTC,TRBV5-1,TRBD1,NA,TRBJ1-2,15
CASSLAGAGVPYEQYF,TGCGCCAGCAGCTTGGCCGGGGCAGGGGTCCCCTACGAGCAGTACTTC,TRBV5-1,NA,NA,TRBJ2-7,16
CASSPGVAGPQETQYF,TGCGCCAGCAGCCCGGGGGTAGCGGGGCCCCAAGAGACCCAGTACTTC,TRBV5-1,TRBD2,NA,TRBJ2-5,16
CASRVGGAGTEAFF,TGCGCCAGCCGGGTAGGAGGGGCGGGCACTGAAGCTTTCTTT,TRBV4-1,NA,NA,TRBJ1-1,14
CASSEGLASGRAYEQYF,TGCGCCAGCAGTGAGGGTCTCGCTAGCGGGAGGGCCTACGAGCAGTACTTC,TRBV10-1,TRBD2,NA,TRBJ2-7,17
CASSQGRQGYEQYF,TGTGCCAGCAGCCAAGGGAGACAGGGGTACGAGCAGTACTTC,TRBV14,TRBD1,NA,TRBJ2-7,14
CASSQTISGNTIYF,TGTGCCAGCAGCCAGACAATCTCTGGAAACACCATATATTTT,TRBV11-2,NA,NA,TRBJ1-3,14
CACLSTGGYGYTF,TGTGCCTGCCTCTCGACAGGGGGATATGGCTACACCTTC,TRBV30,TRBD1,NA,TRBJ1-2,13
CASSIPTGFGYTF,TGTGCCAGTAGTATTCCGACAGGGTTCGGCTACACCTTC,TRBV19,TRBD1,NA,TRBJ1-2,13
CASSPLTGSDTEAFF,TGTGCCAGCAGCCCACTGACAGGGTCGGACACTGAAGCTTTCTTT,TRBV5-4,TRBD1,NA,TRBJ1-1,15
CASSPGTSGTSQYF,TGCGCCAGCAGCCCGGGGACTAGCGGGACCAGTCAGTACTTC,TRBV5-1,TRBD2,NA,TRBJ2-5,14
CASSYTDPAQHF,TGTGCCAGCAGTTACACAGATCCGGCCCAGCATTTT,TRBV6-5,NA,NA,TRBJ1-5,12
CASSLDSVLSYNEQFF,TGCGCCAGCAGCTTGGATTCAGTCCTCTCCTACAATGAGCAGTTCTTC,TRBV5-1,NA,NA,TRBJ2-1,16
CATSGAGPTDTQYF,TGTGCCACCAGTGGGGCAGGGCCGACAGATACGCAGTATTTT,TRBV24-1,NA,NA,TRBJ2-3,14
CATRQGNSPLHF,TGTGCCACCCGACAGGGGAATTCACCCCTCCACTTT,TRBV5-5,TRBD1,NA,TRBJ1-6,12
CASSSVWTGHPEAFF,TGTGCCAGCAGTTCGGTTTGGACAGGGCACCCTGAAGCTTTCTTT,TRBV27,TRBD1,NA,TRBJ1-1,15
CASSPQSANEKLFF,TGTGCCAGCAGCCCCCAATCGGCTAATGAAAAACTGTTTTTT,TRBV9,NA,NA,TRBJ1-4,14
CASGLGRDYGYTF,TGTGCTAGTGGTTTGGGACGGGACTATGGCTACACCTTC,TRBV12-5,NA,NA,TRBJ1-2,13
CASSSGTGREKLFF,TGTGCCAGCAGCTCCGGGACAGGGCGTGAAAAACTGTTTTTT,TRBV7-9,TRBD1,NA,TRBJ1-4,14
CASSPGQGRVNEQFF,TGTGCCAGCAGCCCGGGACAGGGGCGGGTAAATGAGCAGTTCTTC,TRBV11-3,TRBD1,NA,TRBJ2-1,15
CASSTRDRGNTEAFF,TGTGCCAGTAGTACAAGGGACAGGGGGAACACTGAAGCTTTCTTT,TRBV19,TRBD1,once,TRBJ1-1,15
CASSKITGSSYNEQFF,TGTGCCAGTAGTAAAATTACAGGGAGCTCCTACAATGAGCAGTTCTTC,TRBV19,NA,NA,TRBJ2-1,16
CASSDTGGRTGELFF,TGTGCCAGCAGCGATACGGGAGGGAGGACCGGGGAGCTGTTTTTT,TRBV7-3,TRBD2,NA,TRBJ2-2,15
CASRRGIQETQYF,TGTGCCAGCAGGCGGGGCATTCAAGAGACCCAGTACTTC,TRBV7-6,NA,NA,TRBJ2-5,13
CASSLGLAGVNTGELFF,TGTGCCAGCAGCCTGGGACTAGCGGGGGTGAACACCGGGGAGCTGTTTTTT,TRBV7-2,TRBD2,NA,TRBJ2-2,17
CASSLETGQYF,TGTGCCAGCAGTTTAGAGACGGGCCAGTACTTC,TRBV28,NA,NA,TRBJ2-5,11
CASSKSDRWFGANVLTF,TGTGCCAGTAGTAAAAGCGACAGGTGGTTTGGGGCCAACGTCCTGACTTTC,TRBV19,NA,NA,TRBJ2-6,17
CASSSFLNQPQHF,TGTGCCAGCAGCTCGTTTTTGAATCAGCCCCAGCATTTT,TRBV7-2,NA,NA,TRBJ1-5,13
CASSERENGAYNEQFF,TGCGCCAGCAGTGAACGGGAGAATGGGGCCTACAATGAGCAGTTCTTC,TRBV10-2,NA,NA,TRBJ2-1,16
CASRPSGRTNEQFF,TGTGCCAGTAGACCTAGCGGGAGAACAAATGAGCAGTTCTTC,TRBV19,TRBD2,NA,TRBJ2-1,14
CASRSGQGNNQPQHF,TGTGCCAGCAGGTCAGGGCAGGGAAACAATCAGCCCCAGCATTTT,TRBV28,NA,NA,TRBJ1-5,15
CASSSQGNTEAFF,TGTGCCAGCAGCTCACAGGGGAACACTGAAGCTTTCTTT,TRBV7-6,NA,NA,TRBJ1-1,13
CASSTNRDYEQYF,TGTGCCAGCAGTACCAACAGGGACTACGAGCAGTACTTC,TRBV2,NA,NA,TRBJ2-7,13
CASAISGYGYTF,TGTGCCAGCGCAATCTCGGGCTATGGCTACACCTTC,TRBV12-3/TRBV12-4,NA,NA,TRBJ1-2,12
CASSHGRGPRGEQFF,TGTGCCAGCAGCCACGGGAGAGGCCCGAGGGGTGAGCAGTTCTTC,TRBV3-1/TRBV3-2,NA,NA,TRBJ2-1,15
CASSPARTGAYEQYF,TGTGCCAGCTCCCCCGCCAGGACAGGGGCTTACGAGCAGTACTTC,TRBV18,TRBD1,NA,TRBJ2-7,15